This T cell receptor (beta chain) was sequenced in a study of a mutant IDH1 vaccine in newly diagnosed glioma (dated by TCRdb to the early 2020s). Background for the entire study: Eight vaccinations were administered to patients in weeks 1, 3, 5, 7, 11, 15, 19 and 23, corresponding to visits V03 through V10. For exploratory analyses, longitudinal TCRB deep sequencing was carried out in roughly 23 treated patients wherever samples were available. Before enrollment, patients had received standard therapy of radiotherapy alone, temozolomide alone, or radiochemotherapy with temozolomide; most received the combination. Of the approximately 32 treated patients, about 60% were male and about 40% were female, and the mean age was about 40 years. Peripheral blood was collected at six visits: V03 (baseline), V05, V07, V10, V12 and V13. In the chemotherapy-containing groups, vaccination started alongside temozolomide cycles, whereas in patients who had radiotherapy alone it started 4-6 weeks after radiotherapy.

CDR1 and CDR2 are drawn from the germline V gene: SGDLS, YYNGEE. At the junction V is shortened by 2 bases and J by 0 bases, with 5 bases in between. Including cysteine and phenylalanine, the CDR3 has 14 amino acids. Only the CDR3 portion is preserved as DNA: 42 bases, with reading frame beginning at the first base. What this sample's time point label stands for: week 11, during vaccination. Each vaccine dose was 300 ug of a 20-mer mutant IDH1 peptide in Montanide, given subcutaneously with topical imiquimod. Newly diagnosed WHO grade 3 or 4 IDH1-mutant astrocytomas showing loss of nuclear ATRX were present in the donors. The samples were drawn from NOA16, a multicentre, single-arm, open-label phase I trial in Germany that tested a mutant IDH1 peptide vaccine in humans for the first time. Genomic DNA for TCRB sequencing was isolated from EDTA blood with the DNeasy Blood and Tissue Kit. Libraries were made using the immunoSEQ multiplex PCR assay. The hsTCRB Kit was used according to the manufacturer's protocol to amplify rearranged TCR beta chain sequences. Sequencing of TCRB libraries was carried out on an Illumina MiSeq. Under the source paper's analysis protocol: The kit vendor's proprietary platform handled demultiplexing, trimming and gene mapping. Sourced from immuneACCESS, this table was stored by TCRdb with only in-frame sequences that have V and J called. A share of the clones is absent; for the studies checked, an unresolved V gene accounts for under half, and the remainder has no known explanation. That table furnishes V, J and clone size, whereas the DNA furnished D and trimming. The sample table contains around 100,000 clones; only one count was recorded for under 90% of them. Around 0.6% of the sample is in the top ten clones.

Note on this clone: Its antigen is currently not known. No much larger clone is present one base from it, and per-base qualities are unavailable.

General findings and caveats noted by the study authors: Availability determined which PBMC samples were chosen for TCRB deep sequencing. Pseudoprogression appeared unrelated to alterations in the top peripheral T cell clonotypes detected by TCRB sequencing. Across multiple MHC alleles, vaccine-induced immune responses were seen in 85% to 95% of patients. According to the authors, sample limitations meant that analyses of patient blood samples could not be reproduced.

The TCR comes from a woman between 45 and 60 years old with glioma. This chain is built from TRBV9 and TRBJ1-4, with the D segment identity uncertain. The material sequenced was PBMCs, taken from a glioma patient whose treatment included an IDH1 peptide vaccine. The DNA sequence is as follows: TGTGCCAGCAGCGTTTCGGCAACTAATGAAAAACTGTTTTTT. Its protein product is CASSVSATNEKLFF.